The subject of this entry is one TCR beta chain. The antigen remains unidentified. RNA served as the template for amplifying TCR beta CDR3 regions. An opening RT-PCR round employed HTBI primers and preceded a second-round multiplex PCR. MiXCR, run by TCRdb on the multiplex PCR reads, gives a single entry per CDR3 protein. The sample lists about 740,000 distinct CDR3 sequences, roughly two fifths occurring once. There are 18 residues in the CDR3. V lost 9 bases, J lost 5 bases, and 15 bases stayed unmatched. Germline values: CDR1 SEHNR, CDR2 FQNEAQ (reference sequence). The PBMCs had their origin in about 9.7 ml of fresh peripheral blood. This sample stems from a study of Graves' ophthalmopathy and Graves' hyperthyroidism. The study's findings and limits: Ophthalmopathy versus stable hyperthyroidism: 13-signature model gave 87.88% sensitivity, 80% to 84% specificity. Ophthalmopathy progression prediction by the model yielded a sensitivity of 55% to 71% and a specificity of around 72%.

This clonotype was sampled from an adult man with Graves' ophthalmopathy. This chain uses TRBV7-9 with TRBJ2-5; TRBD2 agrees at 16 bases. Sequencing was carried out using peripheral blood. The CDR3 here is CASSRGTSGGALLETQYF. Written as DNA, the CDR3 is TGTGCCAGTAGTCGAGGGACTAGCGGGGGGGCCCTCTTGGAGACCCAGTACTTC.